Below, 7 T cell receptor beta chains from the same sample are listed, as sequenced in a study of blood T cell repertoires in COVID-19. TCRdb's copy holds only in-frame clones and misses some; the assay was immunoSEQ multiplex PCR. The sample has about 190,000 clones, roughly 80% seen once. The sample comprised peripheral blood. Source of these receptors: a woman aged 40-49 years with acute or convalescent COVID-19.

The chain employs TRBV7-2 and TRBJ1-3, with a weak D call TRBD1 (5 bases). CDR3 length equals 12 residues. The germline V gene encodes CDR1 SGHTA and CDR2 FQGNSA. The V and J ends lost 2 bases and 8 bases respectively, with 7 bases between them. The CDR3 region is CASSLRGDTIYF. The CDR3 region has the DNA TGTGCCAGCAGCTTAAGGGGTGACACCATATATTTT.

The chain uses TRBV6-5 and TRBJ1-5; 9 bases map to TRBD1. This CDR3 is 15 amino acids long. The V gene's germline CDR1 is MNHEY and CDR2 SVGAGI. V gave up 6 bases and J gave up 5 bases; unmatched junction bases: 8. The CDR3 sequence is CASRGDRDFDQPQHF. DNA for the CDR3: TGTGCCAGCAGGGGGGACAGGGACTTTGATCAGCCCCAGCATTTT.

The V and J genes are TRBV18 and TRBJ2-1; 10 nucleotides line up with TRBD1. The V gene end was trimmed by 10 bases and the J gene end by 8 bases; junction bases not matched to a gene: 8. CDR1 and CDR2 (germline): KGHSH, LQKENI. The CDR3 runs to 13 residues. CDR3 sequence reads: CATTGTGVDEQFF. The CDR3 region has the DNA TGTGCCACCACCGGGACAGGGGTTGATGAGCAGTTCTTC. The full variable domain, its missing parts supplied by reference TRBV18 and TRBJ2-1, is NAGVMQNPRHLVRRRGQEARLRCSPMKGHSHVYWYRQLPEEGLKFMVYLQKENIIDESGMPKERFSAEFPKEGPSILRIQQVVRGDSAAYFCATTGTGVDEQFFGPGTRLTVL.

CDR3 amino acids: CASSYSQGAGPLHF. The CDR3 DNA follows: TGTGCCAGCAGTTACTCACAGGGGGCTGGTCCCCTCCACTTT. This rearrangement joins TRBV6-5 to TRBJ1-6; TRBD1 matches at 9 bases. V shed 0 bases, J shed 13 bases, and the junction held 4 bases outside the gene matches. Germline CDR1 MNHEY, CDR2 SVGAGI. This CDR3 has 14 amino acids.

J is TRBJ1-2 and V is TRBV21-1. TRBV21-1 has pseudogene status. This CDR3 contains 13 residues. CDR3 sequence reads: CASSAPRGGGYTF. The DNA for the CDR3 is TGTGCCAGCAGCGCCCCCCGGGGGGGTGGCTACACCTTC.

The sample holds a few counts of this clone. The chain links TRBV11-2 to TRBJ2-7, with 7 bases identical to TRBD2. V shed 4 bases and J 7 bases; nucleotides not matched to a gene: 13. Per the germline V gene, CDR1 is SGHAT and CDR2 is FQNNGV. The CDR3 extends over 15 amino acids. The CDR3 spells CASSSAGTTLGEQYF. The CDR3 nucleotides are TGTGCCAGCAGCTCTGCCGGGACTACTCTTGGTGAGCAGTACTTC. Together with reference TRBV11-2 and TRBJ2-7, the CDR3 gives the full variable domain: EAGVAQSPRYKIIEKRQSVAFWCNPISGHATLYWYQQILGQGPKLLIQFQNNGVVDDSQLPKDRFSAERLKGVDSTLKIQPAKLEDSAVYLCASSSAGTTLGEQYFGPGTRLTVT.

The chain recombines TRBV7-9 with TRBJ1-1, with unresolved D. Germline V gene data show CDR1 as SEHNR and CDR2 as FQNEAQ (reference sequence). CDR3 length: 11 amino acids. V dropped 5 bases and J dropped 7 bases, with 8 bases sitting between them. The CDR3 protein is CASSRTREAFF. The CDR3 DNA is TGTGCCAGCAGCCGAACTCGTGAAGCTTTCTTT.